The source of this T cell receptor beta chain is a study of control samples from healthy donors and cancer patients. Only in-frame clones appear in the TCRdb table, and some are missing; sequencing was by immunoSEQ multiplex PCR. The sample lists some 99,000 clones; about nine tenths were seen once. The length of the CDR3 is 15 residues. CDR1 and CDR2 from the germline V gene are SGHTS and YDEGEE. Trimming took off 0 bases at V and 1 base at J, with 7 bases between the two ends. Sequencing was carried out using blood. V and J are TRBV5-8 and TRBJ2-2; D gene ambiguous. The sequence was obtained from a human donor in good health. The donor label of this sample is uncertain. In DNA form, the CDR3 reads TGTGCCAGCAGCTTGGAAGGCCAGAACACCGGGGAGCTGTTTTTT. Translated: CASSLEGQNTGELFF.